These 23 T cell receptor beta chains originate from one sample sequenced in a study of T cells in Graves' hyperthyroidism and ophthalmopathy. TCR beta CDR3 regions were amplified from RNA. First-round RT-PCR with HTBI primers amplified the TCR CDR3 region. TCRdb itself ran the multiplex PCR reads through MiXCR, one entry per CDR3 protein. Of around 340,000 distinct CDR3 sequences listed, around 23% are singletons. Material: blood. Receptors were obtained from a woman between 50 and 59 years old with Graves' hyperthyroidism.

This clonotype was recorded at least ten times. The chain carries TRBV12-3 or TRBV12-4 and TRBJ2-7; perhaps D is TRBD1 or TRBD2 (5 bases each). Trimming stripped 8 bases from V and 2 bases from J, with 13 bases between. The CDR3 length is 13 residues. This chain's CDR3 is CASFAGTPYEQYF. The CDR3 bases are TGTGCCAGCTTCGCCGGGACCCCCTACGAGCAGTACTTC.

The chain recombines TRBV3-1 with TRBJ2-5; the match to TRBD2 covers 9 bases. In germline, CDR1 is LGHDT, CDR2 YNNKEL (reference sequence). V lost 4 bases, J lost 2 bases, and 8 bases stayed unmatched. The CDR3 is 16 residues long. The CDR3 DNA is TGTGCCAGCAGCCTTAGAGCGGGAGGCGATCAAGAGACCCAGTACTTC. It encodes CASSLRAGGDQETQYF.

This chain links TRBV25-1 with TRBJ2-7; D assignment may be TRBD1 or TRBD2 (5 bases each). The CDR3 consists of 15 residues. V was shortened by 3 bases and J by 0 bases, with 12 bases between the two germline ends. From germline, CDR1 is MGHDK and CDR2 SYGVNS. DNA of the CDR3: TGTGCCAGCAGTGATCCGGGACCGAGCTCCTACGAGCAGTACTTC. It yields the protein CASSDPGPSSYEQYF.

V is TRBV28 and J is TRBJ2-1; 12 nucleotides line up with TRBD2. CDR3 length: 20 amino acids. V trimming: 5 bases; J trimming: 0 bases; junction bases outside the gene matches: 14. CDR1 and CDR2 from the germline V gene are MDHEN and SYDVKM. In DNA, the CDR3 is TGTGCCAGCAGTCCGGGACTAGCGGGCCAAGGGGGGCTCTCCTACAATGAGCAGTTCTTC. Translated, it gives CASSPGLAGQGGLSYNEQFF.

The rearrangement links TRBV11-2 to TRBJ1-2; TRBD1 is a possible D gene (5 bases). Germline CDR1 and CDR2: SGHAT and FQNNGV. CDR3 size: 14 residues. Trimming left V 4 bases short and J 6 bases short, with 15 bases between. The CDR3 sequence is CASSSPSRGHGYTF. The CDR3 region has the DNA TGTGCCAGCAGCTCACCAAGCCGGGGACATGGCTACACCTTC.

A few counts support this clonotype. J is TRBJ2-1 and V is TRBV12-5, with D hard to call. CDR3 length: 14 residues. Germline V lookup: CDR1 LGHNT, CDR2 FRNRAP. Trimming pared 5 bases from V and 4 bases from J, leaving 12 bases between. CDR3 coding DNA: TGTGCTAGTGGTCCCCCCGACACTTACAATGAGCAGTTCTTC. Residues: CASGPPDTYNEQFF.

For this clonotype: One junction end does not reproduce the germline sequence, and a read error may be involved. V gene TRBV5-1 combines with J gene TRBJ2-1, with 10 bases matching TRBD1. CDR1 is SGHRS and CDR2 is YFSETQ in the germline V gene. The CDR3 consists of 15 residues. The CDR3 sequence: CASSSNRDRGNEQFF. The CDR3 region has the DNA TGTGCCAGCAGCTCAAACCGGGACAGGGGTAATGAGCAGTTCTTC.

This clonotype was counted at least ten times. CDR3 DNA sequence: TGTGCCACCAGTACCAGCGGGGCCTCCTATGGCTACACCTTC. It encodes CATSTSGASYGYTF. This chain connects TRBV24-1 to TRBJ1-2; maybe TRBD1 (5 bases). The length of the CDR3 is 14 residues. The ends were cut back, 6 bases at V and 4 bases at J, with 14 bases in the middle. Germline V gives CDR1 KGHDR, CDR2 SFDVKD.

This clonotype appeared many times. CDR3 protein: CASSLVASGDKQFF. The CDR3 bases are TGTGCCAGCAGCTTAGTGGCTAGCGGGGATAAGCAGTTCTTC. The chain is built from TRBV11-2 and TRBJ2-1; 9 nucleotides align to TRBD2. J lost 11 bases, V lost 1 base, and 6 bases had no gene match. The CDR3 loop spans 14 amino acids. The V gene's germline CDR1 is SGHAT and CDR2 FQNNGV.

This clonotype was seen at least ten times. CDR3 nucleotides: TGCGCCAGCAGCTTGGACAGGGGGGGTCAAGAGACCCAGTACTTC. The encoded protein is CASSLDRGGQETQYF. This chain uses TRBV5-1 with TRBJ2-5, with D maybe TRBD1 (8 bases). V was trimmed by 0 bases and J by 2 bases, leaving 11 bases between them. The CDR3 has 15 residues. Germline V CDR1 and CDR2: SGHRS, YFSETQ.

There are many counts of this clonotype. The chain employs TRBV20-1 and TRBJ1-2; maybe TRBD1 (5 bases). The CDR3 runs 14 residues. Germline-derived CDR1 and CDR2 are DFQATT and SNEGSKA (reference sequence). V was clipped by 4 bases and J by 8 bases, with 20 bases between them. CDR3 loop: CSAINARQSLGYTF. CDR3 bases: TGCAGTGCTATAAATGCCCGACAGTCCCTAGGCTACACCTTC.

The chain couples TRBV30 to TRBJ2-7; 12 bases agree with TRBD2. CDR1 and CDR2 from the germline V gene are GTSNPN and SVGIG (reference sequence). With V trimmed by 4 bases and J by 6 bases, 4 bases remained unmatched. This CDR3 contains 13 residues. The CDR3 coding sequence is TGTGCCTGGAAACTAGCGGGAGGAAGCGAGCAGTACTTC. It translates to CAWKLAGGSEQYF.

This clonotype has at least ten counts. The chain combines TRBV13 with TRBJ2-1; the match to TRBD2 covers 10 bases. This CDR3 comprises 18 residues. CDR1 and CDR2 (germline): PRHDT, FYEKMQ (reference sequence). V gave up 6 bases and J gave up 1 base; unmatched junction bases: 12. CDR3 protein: CASSFMSSGRRSYNEQFF. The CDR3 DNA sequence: TGTGCCAGCAGTTTTATGTCTAGCGGGAGAAGGTCCTACAATGAGCAGTTCTTC.

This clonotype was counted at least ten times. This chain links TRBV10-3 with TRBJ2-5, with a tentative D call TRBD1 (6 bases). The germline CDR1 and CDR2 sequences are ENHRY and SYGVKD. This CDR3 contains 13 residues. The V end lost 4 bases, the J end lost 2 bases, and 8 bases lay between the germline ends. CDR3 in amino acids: CAISAGQQETQYF. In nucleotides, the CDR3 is TGTGCCATCAGTGCCGGACAGCAAGAGACCCAGTACTTC.

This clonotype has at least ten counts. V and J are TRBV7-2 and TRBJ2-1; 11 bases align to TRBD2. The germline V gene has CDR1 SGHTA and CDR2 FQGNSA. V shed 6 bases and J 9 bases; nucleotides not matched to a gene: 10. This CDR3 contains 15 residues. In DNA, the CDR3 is TGTGCCAGCAGACCGCCCGGGACTAGCGGAGGTGAGCAGTTCTTC. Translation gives CASRPPGTSGGEQFF.

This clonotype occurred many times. The CDR3 DNA is TGTGCCAGCAGGAGGGCGGGGGCAAACACCGGGGAGCTGTTTTTT. Translating it yields CASRRAGANTGELFF. This chain uses TRBV2 with TRBJ2-2, with D maybe TRBD2 (7 bases). Germline V gives CDR1 SNHLY, CDR2 FYNNEI. This CDR3 is built from 15 residues. V shed 6 bases and J shed 2 bases, with 13 bases lying between them.

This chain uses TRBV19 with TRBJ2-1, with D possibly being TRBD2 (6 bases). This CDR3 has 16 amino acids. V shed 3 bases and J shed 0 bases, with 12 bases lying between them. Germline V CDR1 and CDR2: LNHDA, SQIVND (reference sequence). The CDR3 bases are TGTGCCAGTAGTATCCTTAGCGGAAGCTCCTACAATGAGCAGTTCTTC. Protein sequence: CASSILSGSSYNEQFF. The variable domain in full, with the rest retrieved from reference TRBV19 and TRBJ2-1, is DGGITQSPKYLFRKEGQNVTLSCEQNLNHDAMYWYRQDPGQGLRLIYYSQIVNDFQKGDIAEGYSVSREKKESFPLTVTSAQKNPTAFYLCASSILSGSSYNEQFFGPGTRLTVL.

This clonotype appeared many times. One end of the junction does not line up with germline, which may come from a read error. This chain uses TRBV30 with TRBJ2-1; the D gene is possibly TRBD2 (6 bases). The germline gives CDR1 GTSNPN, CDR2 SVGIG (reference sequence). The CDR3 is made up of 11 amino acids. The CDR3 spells CAWRTGTLGLF. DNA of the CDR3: TGTGCCTGGAGGACCGGGACTCTAGGGCTCTTC.

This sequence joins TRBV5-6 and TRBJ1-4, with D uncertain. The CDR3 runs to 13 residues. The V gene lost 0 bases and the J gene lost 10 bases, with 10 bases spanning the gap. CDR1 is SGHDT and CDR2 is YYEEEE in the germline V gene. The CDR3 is CASSLAGYGKLFF. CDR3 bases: TGTGCCAGCAGCTTGGCTGGGTATGGAAAACTGTTTTTT. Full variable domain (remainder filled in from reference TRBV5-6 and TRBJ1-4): DAGVTQSPTHLIKTRGQQVTLRCSPKSGHDTVSWYQQALGQGPQFIFQYYEEEERQRGNFPDRFSGHQFPNYSSELNVNALLLGDSALYLCASSLAGYGKLFFGSGTQLSVL.

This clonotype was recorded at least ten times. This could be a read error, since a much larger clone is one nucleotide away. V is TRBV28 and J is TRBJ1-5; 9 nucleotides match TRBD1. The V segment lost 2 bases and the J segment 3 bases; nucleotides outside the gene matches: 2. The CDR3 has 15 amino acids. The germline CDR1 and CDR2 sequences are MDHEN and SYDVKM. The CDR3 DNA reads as TGTGCCAGCAGTTTAGGGACAGGGTACAATCAGCCCCAGCATTTT. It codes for CASSLGTGYNQPQHF.

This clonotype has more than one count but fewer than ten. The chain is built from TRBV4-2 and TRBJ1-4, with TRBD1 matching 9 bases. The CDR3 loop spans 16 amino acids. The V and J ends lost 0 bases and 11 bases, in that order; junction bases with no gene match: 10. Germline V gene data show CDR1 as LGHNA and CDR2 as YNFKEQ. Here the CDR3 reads CASSQEGGQGTAKLFF. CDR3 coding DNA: TGTGCCAGCAGCCAAGAAGGGGGACAGGGTACGGCGAAACTGTTTTTT.

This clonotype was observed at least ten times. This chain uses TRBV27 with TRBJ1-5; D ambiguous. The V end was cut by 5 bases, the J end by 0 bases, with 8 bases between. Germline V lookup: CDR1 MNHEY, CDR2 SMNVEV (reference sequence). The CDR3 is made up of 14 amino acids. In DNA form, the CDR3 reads TGTGCCAGCAGTGTCAGCTATAGCAATCAGCCCCAGCATTTT. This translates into CASSVSYSNQPQHF.

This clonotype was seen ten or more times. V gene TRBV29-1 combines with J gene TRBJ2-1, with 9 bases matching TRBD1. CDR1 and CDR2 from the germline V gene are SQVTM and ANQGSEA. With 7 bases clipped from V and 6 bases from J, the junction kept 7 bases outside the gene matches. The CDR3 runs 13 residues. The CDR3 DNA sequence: TGCAGCGCCTACAGGGGGCAGGGCAATGAGCAGTTCTTC. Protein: CSAYRGQGNEQFF.